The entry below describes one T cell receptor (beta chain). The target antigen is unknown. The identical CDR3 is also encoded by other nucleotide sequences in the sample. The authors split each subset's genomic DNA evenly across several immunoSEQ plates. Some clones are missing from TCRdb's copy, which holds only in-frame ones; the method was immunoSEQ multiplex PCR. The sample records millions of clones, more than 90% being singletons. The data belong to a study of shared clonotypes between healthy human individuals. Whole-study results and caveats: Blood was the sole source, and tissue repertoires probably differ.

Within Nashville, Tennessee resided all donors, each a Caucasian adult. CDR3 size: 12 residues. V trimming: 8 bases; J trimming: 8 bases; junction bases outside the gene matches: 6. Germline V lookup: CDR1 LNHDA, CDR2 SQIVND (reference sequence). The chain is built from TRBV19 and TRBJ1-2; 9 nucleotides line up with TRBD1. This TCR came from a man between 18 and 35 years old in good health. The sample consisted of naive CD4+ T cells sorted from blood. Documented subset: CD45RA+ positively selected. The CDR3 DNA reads TGTGCCAGTCGACAGGGGGAAGGCGGCTACACCTTC. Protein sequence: CASRQGEGGYTF.